The entry below gives a single T cell receptor beta chain sequence along with its context. The antigen is undetermined. Two oligonucleotides, mixed equimolar, formed the beta constant-region primer covering TRBC1 and TRBC2. Nested alpha and beta constant-region primers with the SP2 primer drove four PCR rounds on ligated cDNA. MiXCR, applied by TCRdb to the UMI-ligation and nested PCR reads, yields one record per CDR3 protein. The repertoire holds under 150,000 distinct CDR3 sequences, with approximately 20% as singletons. The data were taken from a study of naive and memory T cell subsets. Study-level points and caveats: A few larger clonotypes appeared in naive repertoires, especially CD8, possibly memory cells re-expressing CD45RA.

The CDR3 is 15 residues long. Per germline, CDR1 MNHEY and CDR2 SMNVEV (reference sequence). Trimming took 3 bases from V and 4 from J, leaving 15 bases between them. The chain is built from TRBV27 and TRBJ1-1, with D possibly matching TRBD1 (6 bases). This clonotype was obtained from a human donor in good health. What was sequenced was naive CD8+ T cells from blood. CDR3 DNA sequence: TGTGCCAGCAGTTTGGGGGCCATGGGGGGCACTGAAGCTTTCTTT. Residues: CASSLGAMGGTEAFF.